The TCR beta chain described here comes from a study of T cell repertoires in cytomegalovirus infection. Across the study: Indicated by public TCR beta signatures were CMV infection and matching HLA type.

The germline CDR1 and CDR2 sequences are SQVTM and ANQGSEA. V shed 6 bases and J 3 bases; nucleotides not matched to a gene: 2. The CDR3 loop spans 12 amino acids. Each CDR3 protein is one row after TCRdb ran MiXCR on the reads. The sample has 170,000 or so distinct CDR3 sequences; under 15% are singletons. The clonotype was recovered from a human donor in good health (CMV status not recorded). Some clones in this sample may be carry-over from other donors' samples. The rearrangement joins TRBV29-1 to TRBJ2-3, with TRBD1 matching over 8 bases. Sequenced input: PBMCs. CDR3 amino acids: CSVRTGTDTQYF. CDR3 sequence (DNA): TGCAGCGTGCGGACAGGGACAGATACGCAGTATTTT.